This paragraph covers one TCR beta chain sequence. This entry is derived from a study of blood T cell repertoires in COVID-19. Overall study: Researchers got acute and convalescent COVID-19 samples from the United States, Italy and Spain.

The CDR3 totals 13 residues. Trimming took 10 bases from V and 4 from J; bases not matched to a gene: 7. Germline V gene sequence: CDR1 SGHNT, CDR2 YYREEE (reference sequence). Source study methods: Amplification of reference gene primers was used by the study to estimate nucleated cell counts. Using immunoSEQ multiplex PCR, the repertoire was profiled, and TCRdb retains in-frame clones only, with some absent. V and J calls and clone size are given by that table; D and trimming were obtained from the DNA. The data show over 150,000 clones, around four fifths seen once. Specimen: peripheral blood. The V and J genes are TRBV5-4 and TRBJ2-1; 8 bases line up with TRBD1. The clonotype comes from a woman between 65 and 79 years old who had recovered from COVID-19. This CDR3 is CAGTGTGYNEQFF. In nucleotides, the CDR3 is TGTGCCGGAACCGGGACAGGTTACAATGAGCAGTTCTTC.